These 30 T cell receptor beta chains originate from one sample sequenced in a study of response to subunit inactivated influenza vaccine (dated by TCRdb to between 2017 and 2018). Libraries were built with RT-PCR. TCRdb lists the instrument as Illumina HiSeq 2500. The public reads were run again by TCRdb, first through fastp at Q25 and then through MiXCR, and only productive beta chains were kept. Rows merge per CDR3 protein into single entries with the most common DNA and genes. Present in this sample are a few hundred thousand distinct CDR3 sequences, approximately 6.9% of which were seen just once. The top ten clones comprise around 13% of the sample. The sample here was PBMCs from blood, taken around 25 months after vaccination. The origin of the receptors is a man aged 50 to 75 who received an inactivated influenza vaccine. Donor details come from another sample of the same person, matched by shared clones.

This clonotype occurred many times. This chain links TRBV7-2 with TRBJ1-1; TRBD1 agrees at 9 bases. V was pared by 4 bases and J by 0 bases, with 3 bases of the junction left unmatched. The CDR3 covers 15 residues. Germline CDR1 SGHTA, CDR2 FQGNSA. The CDR3 loop is CASSYRQGVNTEAFF. For the CDR3, the DNA is TGTGCCAGCAGCTACAGACAGGGGGTGAACACTGAAGCTTTCTTT.

This clonotype appeared many times. The chain combines TRBV12-3 or TRBV12-4 with TRBJ2-3; perhaps TRBD1 as D (6 bases). Trimming left V 6 bases short and J 1 base short, with 8 bases between. This CDR3 is built from 13 residues. As DNA, the CDR3 is TGTGCCAGCAGACGGACAGGCACAGATACGCAGTATTTT. This translates into CASRRTGTDTQYF.

This clonotype was counted only a few times. The rearrangement joins TRBV28 to TRBJ1-2, with 9 bases lining up with TRBD1. CDR1 and CDR2 from the germline V gene are MDHEN and SYDVKM. This CDR3 contains 15 residues. V trimming: 6 bases; J trimming: 4 bases; junction bases outside the gene matches: 9. In DNA, the CDR3 is TGTGCCAGCAGCGGACCGGGACAGGGTCCCTATGGCTACACCTTC. It translates to CASSGPGQGPYGYTF.

This clonotype was seen repeatedly, ten times or more. The chain couples TRBV30 to TRBJ2-5; the match to TRBD2 covers 8 bases. The V gene end was trimmed by 1 base and the J gene end by 2 bases; junction bases not matched to a gene: 0. CDR3 size: 13 residues. Germline CDR1 is GTSNPN and CDR2 is SVGIG (reference sequence). As DNA, the CDR3 is TGTGCCTGGAGTGGACTAGCGCAAGAGACCCAGTACTTC. It specifies CAWSGLAQETQYF.

This clonotype has a count of ten or more. The chain couples TRBV30 to TRBJ1-5; D is unresolved. CDR1 and CDR2 from the germline V gene are GTSNPN and SVGIG (reference sequence). This CDR3 has 14 amino acids. Trimming removed 1 base from V and 0 bases from J, with 7 bases in between. CDR3 in amino acids: CAWSEVDSNQPQHF. As DNA, the CDR3 is TGTGCCTGGAGTGAGGTGGATAGCAATCAGCCCCAGCATTTT.

This clonotype was counted only a few times. The genes are TRBV5-1 and TRBJ2-7, with D perhaps TRBD1 (6 bases). Per the germline V gene, CDR1 is SGHRS and CDR2 is YFSETQ. The CDR3 is 16 residues long. V lost 3 bases and J 2 bases, leaving 18 bases between the germline ends. CDR3 sequence (DNA): TGCGCCAGCAGCTCGCAGGTCGGGACAACCGCCTACGAGCAGTACTTC. Its translation: CASSSQVGTTAYEQYF.

In this sample, this clonotype turned up many times. V is TRBV27 and J is TRBJ2-3; D unresolved. Trimming shortened V by 5 bases and J by 2 bases, and 14 bases separated the two germline ends. The germline gives CDR1 MNHEY, CDR2 SMNVEV (reference sequence). CDR3 length: 15 amino acids. The CDR3 DNA reads as TGTGCCAGCAGTCCTGGCCTGGCAGACACAGATACGCAGTATTTT. Protein: CASSPGLADTDTQYF.

The rearrangement uses TRBV30 and TRBJ1-6; D might be TRBD1 (5 bases). Trimming took 3 bases from V and 8 from J, leaving 14 bases between them. The CDR3 is 14 amino acids. Germline V gene sequence: CDR1 GTSNPN, CDR2 SVGIG (reference sequence). The CDR3, as DNA: TGTGCCTGGAGGGAGACAGCCACGGATTCACCCCTCCACTTT. The encoded protein is CAWRETATDSPLHF.

This clonotype was observed a few times. The V and J genes are TRBV7-2 and TRBJ1-2; the D is unclear. Germline lookup yields CDR1 SGHTA and CDR2 FQGNSA. The CDR3 extends over 15 amino acids. V dropped 5 bases and J dropped 4 bases, with 17 bases sitting between them. In DNA form, the CDR3 reads TGTGCCAGCAGCCCCTTTCCAGGATCGGGCTATGGCTACACCTTC. Amino acids: CASSPFPGSGYGYTF.

The chain uses TRBV7-8 and TRBJ2-5; 8 bases align to TRBD2. CDR3 length equals 16 residues. Germline values: CDR1 SGHVS, CDR2 FQNEAQ. Trimming removed 6 bases from V and 5 bases from J; junction bases left unmatched: 14. The CDR3 DNA follows: TGTGCCAGCAGGGTTCGGACTAGCAGTACTTCCGAGACCCAGTACTTC. Translation gives CASRVRTSSTSETQYF.

In its sample, this clonotype was seen many times. This sequence joins TRBV5-1 and TRBJ2-3; no firm D call. Germline V lookup: CDR1 SGHRS, CDR2 YFSETQ. Trimming cost V 2 bases and J 1 base, with 8 bases left between them. CDR3 length: 14 residues. CDR3 nucleotide sequence: TGCGCCAGCAGCTTTCGTTCCGGCACAGATACGCAGTATTTT. The encoded protein is CASSFRSGTDTQYF.

This clonotype showed up just a few times. This chain connects TRBV6-2 or TRBV6-3 to TRBJ1-6; the D gene is possibly TRBD1 (5 bases). Per germline, CDR1 MNHEY and CDR2 SVGEGT. The V and J ends lost 2 bases and 7 bases respectively, with 9 bases between them. The CDR3 has 14 residues. The CDR3 loop reads CASSYPGQNSPLHF. CDR3 DNA: TGTGCCAGCAGTTACCCCGGACAAAATTCACCCCTCCACTTT.

The V and J genes are TRBV19 and TRBJ2-3; 7 bases are shared with TRBD1. Germline CDR1 is LNHDA and CDR2 is SQIVND (reference sequence). The trim removed 2 bases at V and 4 bases at J, leaving 0 bases unmatched. The CDR3 runs 13 residues. CDR3 amino acids: CASSITGADTQYF. In DNA, the CDR3 is TGTGCCAGTAGTATAACAGGGGCAGATACGCAGTATTTT.

This clonotype was observed a handful of times. The CDR3, as DNA: TGCAGCGTGGGGGGACTAGCGGGAGTCGGTGGGGCCAACGTCCTGACTTTC. Translating gives CSVGGLAGVGGANVLTF. The V call is TRBV29-1, the J call TRBJ2-6, with 14 bases lining up with TRBD2. Unmatched junction bases numbered 7, after V lost 6 bases and J lost 3 bases. Germline loops: CDR1 SQVTM, CDR2 ANQGSEA. The CDR3 has 17 residues.

The V call is TRBV11-2, the J call TRBJ2-2; 10 bases line up with TRBD1. The CDR3 loop spans 18 amino acids. The V gene's germline CDR1 is SGHAT and CDR2 FQNNGV. V lost 5 bases and J lost 5; bases outside the gene matches: 14. The CDR3 spells CASSRNIGQGVRTGELFF. DNA of the CDR3: TGTGCCAGCAGCCGGAATATTGGACAGGGGGTCCGGACCGGGGAGCTGTTTTTT.

The V and J genes are TRBV5-1 and TRBJ2-1, with TRBD2 matching over 14 bases. The CDR3 consists of 17 residues. Unmatched junction bases numbered 6, after V lost 3 bases and J lost 4 bases. Germline V gene sequence: CDR1 SGHRS, CDR2 YFSETQ. The CDR3 DNA sequence: TGCGCCAGCAGCTCAGGGACTAGCGGGGGCCCATACAATGAGCAGTTCTTC. Residues: CASSSGTSGGPYNEQFF. The full variable domain, completed using reference TRBV5-1 and TRBJ2-1, is KAGVTQTPRYLIKTRGQQVTLSCSPISGHRSVSWYQQTPGQGLQFLFEYFSETQRNKGNFPGRFSGRQFSNSRSEMNVSTLELGDSALYLCASSSGTSGGPYNEQFFGPGTRLTVL.

At least ten counts were recorded for this clonotype. The chain carries TRBV10-3 and TRBJ1-5, with unresolved D. The germline V gene encodes CDR1 ENHRY and CDR2 SYGVKD. Trimming left V 3 bases short and J 1 base short, with 4 bases between. This CDR3 has 13 amino acids. This CDR3 is CAISEGSNQPQHF. The DNA for the CDR3 is TGTGCCATCAGTGAAGGCAGCAATCAGCCCCAGCATTTT.

The rearrangement joins TRBV10-2 to TRBJ1-5, with D unclear. Trimming took 0 bases from V and 3 from J, leaving 3 bases between them. Germline V CDR1 and CDR2: WSHSY, SAAADI. This CDR3 has 13 amino acids. The CDR3 loop reads CASSESSNQPQHF. In DNA, the CDR3 is TGCGCCAGCAGTGAGTCATCCAATCAGCCCCAGCATTTT.

The table lists this clonotype with many counts. This chain links TRBV4-3 with TRBJ1-5; D gene ambiguous. This CDR3 has 14 amino acids. Germline-derived CDR1 and CDR2 are LGHNA and YSLEER. The V end was cut by 0 bases, the J end by 9 bases, with 12 bases between. Here the CDR3 reads CASSQDLTSGPQHF. CDR3 coding DNA: TGCGCCAGCAGCCAAGACCTGACCTCGGGGCCCCAGCATTTT.

This clonotype showed up just a few times. J is TRBJ1-5 and V is TRBV12-3 or TRBV12-4, with 9 nucleotides matching TRBD1. CDR3 length equals 13 residues. With V trimmed by 10 bases and J by 1 base, 2 bases remained unmatched. CDR3 sequence (DNA): TGTGCCACACAGGGGGCAAGCAATCAGCCCCAGCATTTT. It codes for CATQGASNQPQHF.

For the CDR3, the DNA is TGTGCCTGGAGTGTAAAGGGACAGTACAATGAGCAGTTCTTC. Its translation is CAWSVKGQYNEQFF. The chain uses TRBV30 and TRBJ2-1; 7 bases fit TRBD1. The CDR3 is 14 amino acids. Trimming at V came to 0 bases and at J to 4 bases, leaving 3 bases not matched to a gene. Looked up from germline, CDR1 is GTSNPN and CDR2 is SVGIG (reference sequence).

V usage is TRBV20-1 and J usage is TRBJ2-2, with 10 bases that match TRBD2. Germline CDR1 DFQATT, CDR2 SNEGSKA (reference sequence). The V gene end was trimmed by 6 bases and the J gene end by 3 bases; junction bases not matched to a gene: 7. This CDR3 comprises 15 residues. CDR3: CSASGGAGDTGELFF. The CDR3 DNA is TGCAGTGCAAGCGGGGGGGCCGGTGACACCGGGGAGCTGTTTTTT.

The CDR3 reads CSALAGTGANEQFF. The CDR3 DNA reads TGCAGTGCTTTGGCCGGGACAGGGGCCAATGAGCAGTTCTTC. The genes are TRBV20-1 and TRBJ2-1, with TRBD1 identical over 10 bases. Germline V gives CDR1 DFQATT, CDR2 SNEGSKA (reference sequence). V trimming: 5 bases; J trimming: 6 bases; junction bases outside the gene matches: 7. This CDR3 contains 14 residues.

This clonotype appeared many times. The chain carries TRBV10-3 and TRBJ2-5, with 9 bases fitting TRBD2. The CDR3 is 13 residues long. Germline loops: CDR1 ENHRY, CDR2 SYGVKD. Unmatched junction bases numbered 0, after V lost 4 bases and J lost 3 bases. This chain's CDR3 is CAISGLAEETQYF. The CDR3 DNA is TGTGCCATCAGTGGACTAGCGGAAGAGACCCAGTACTTC.

This clonotype showed up many times. The rearrangement joins TRBV10-3 to TRBJ2-7; 7 positions match TRBD1. The CDR3 has 14 residues. Trimming cost V 0 bases and J 11 bases; bases outside gene matches: 10. Germline V CDR1 and CDR2: ENHRY, SYGVKD. This CDR3 reads CAISESYGTATEYF. In DNA, the CDR3 is TGTGCCATCAGTGAGTCGTATGGGACAGCGACGGAGTACTTC.

The chain combines TRBV12-3 or TRBV12-4 with TRBJ2-7; 9 bases align to TRBD1. V lost 4 bases, J lost 4 bases, and 8 bases stayed unmatched. The CDR3 consists of 15 residues. CDR3 sequence reads: CASSYRDREWYEQYF. The CDR3, as DNA: TGTGCCAGCAGTTACCGGGACAGGGAGTGGTACGAGCAGTACTTC.

This clonotype was recorded at least ten times. The chain carries TRBV12-3 or TRBV12-4 and TRBJ1-2, with no clear D. CDR3 length: 12 amino acids. V was cut by 4 bases and J by 4 bases, with 7 bases left in between. In DNA, the CDR3 is TGTGCCAGCAGTTCCCACAGCTATGGCTACACCTTC. Protein sequence: CASSSHSYGYTF.

This clonotype was recorded at least ten times. V and J are TRBV20-1 and TRBJ2-1; 8 bases line up with TRBD1. CDR1 is DFQATT, CDR2 SNEGSKA, per germline (reference sequence). CDR3 size: 15 residues. V shed 5 bases, J shed 6 bases, and the junction held 12 bases outside the gene matches. The CDR3 DNA follows: TGCAGTGCTGGGGACTGGGACAGGAATTTCAATGAGCAGTTCTTC. Amino acid sequence: CSAGDWDRNFNEQFF.

This clonotype came up many times. The chain carries TRBV13 and TRBJ1-3, with TRBD1 as a possible D gene (5 bases). Germline V gene data show CDR1 as PRHDT and CDR2 as FYEKMQ (reference sequence). V dropped 10 bases and J dropped 1 base, with 17 bases sitting between them. The CDR3 consists of 15 residues. The CDR3: CAIKNGAMSGNTIYF. The DNA for the CDR3 is TGTGCCATCAAAAATGGGGCCATGTCTGGAAACACCATATATTTT.

In this sample, this clonotype turned up a few times. The rearrangement uses TRBV5-1 and TRBJ2-7, with 7 bases matching TRBD1. The CDR3 spans 12 residues. With V trimmed by 5 bases and J by 3 bases, 2 bases remained unmatched. Looked up from germline, CDR1 is SGHRS and CDR2 is YFSETQ. The CDR3 DNA reads TGCGCCAGCAGGGGACAGCTCTACGAGCAGTACTTC. It is translated as CASRGQLYEQYF.